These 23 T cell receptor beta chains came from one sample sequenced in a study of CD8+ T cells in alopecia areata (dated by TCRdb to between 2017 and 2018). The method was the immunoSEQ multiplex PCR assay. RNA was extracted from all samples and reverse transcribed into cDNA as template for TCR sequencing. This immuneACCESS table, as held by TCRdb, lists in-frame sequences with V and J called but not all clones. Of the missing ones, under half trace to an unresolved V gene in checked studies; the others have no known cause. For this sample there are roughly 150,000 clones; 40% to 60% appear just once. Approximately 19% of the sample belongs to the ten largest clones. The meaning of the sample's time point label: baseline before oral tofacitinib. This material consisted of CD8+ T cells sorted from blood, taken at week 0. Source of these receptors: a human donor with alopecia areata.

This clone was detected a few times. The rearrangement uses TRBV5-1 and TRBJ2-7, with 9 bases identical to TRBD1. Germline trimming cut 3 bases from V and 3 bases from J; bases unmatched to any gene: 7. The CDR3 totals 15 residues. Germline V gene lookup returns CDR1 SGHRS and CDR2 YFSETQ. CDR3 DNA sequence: TGCGCCAGCAGCTACCAGAGGGACAGGGACTACGAGCAGTACTTC. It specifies CASSYQRDRDYEQYF.

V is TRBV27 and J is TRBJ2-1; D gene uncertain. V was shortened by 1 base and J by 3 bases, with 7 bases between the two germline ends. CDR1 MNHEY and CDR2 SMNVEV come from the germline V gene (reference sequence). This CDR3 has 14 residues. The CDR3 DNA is TGTGCCAGCAGTTTATATTCAAACTACAATGAGCAGTTCTTC. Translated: CASSLYSNYNEQFF.

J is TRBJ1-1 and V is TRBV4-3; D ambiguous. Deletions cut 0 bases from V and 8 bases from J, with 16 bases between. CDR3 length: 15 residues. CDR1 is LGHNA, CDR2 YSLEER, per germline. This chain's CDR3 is CASSQDKHSREEAFF. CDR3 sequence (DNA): TGCGCCAGCAGCCAAGATAAACACAGCCGTGAGGAAGCTTTCTTT.

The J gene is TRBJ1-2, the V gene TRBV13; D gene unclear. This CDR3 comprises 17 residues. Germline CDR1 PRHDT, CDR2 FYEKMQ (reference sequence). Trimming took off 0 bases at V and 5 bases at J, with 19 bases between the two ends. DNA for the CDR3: TGTGCCAGCAGCTTAGGAAGGATGGTGGAACCCCAGTATGGCTACACCTTC. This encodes CASSLGRMVEPQYGYTF.

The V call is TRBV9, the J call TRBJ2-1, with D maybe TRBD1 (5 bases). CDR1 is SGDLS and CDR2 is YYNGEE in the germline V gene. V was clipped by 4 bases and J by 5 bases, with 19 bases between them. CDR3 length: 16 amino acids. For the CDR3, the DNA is TGTGCCAGCAGCCCCAAGAGGCAGGGCACCGACAATGAGCAGTTCTTC. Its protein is CASSPKRQGTDNEQFF. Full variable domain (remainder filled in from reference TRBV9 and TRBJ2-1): DSGVTQTPKHLITATGQRVTLRCSPRSGDLSVYWYQQSLDQGLQFLIQYYNGEERAKGNILERFSAQQFPDLHSELNLSSLELGDSALYFCASSPKRQGTDNEQFFGPGTRLTVL.

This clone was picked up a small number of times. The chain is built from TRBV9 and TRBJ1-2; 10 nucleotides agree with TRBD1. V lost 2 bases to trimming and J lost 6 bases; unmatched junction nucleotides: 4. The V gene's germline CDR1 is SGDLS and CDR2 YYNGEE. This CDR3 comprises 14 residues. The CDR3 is CASSVTGGRNGYTF. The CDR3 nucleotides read TGTGCCAGCAGCGTGACAGGGGGCAGGAATGGCTACACCTTC. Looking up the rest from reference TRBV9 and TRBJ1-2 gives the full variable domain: DSGVTQTPKHLITATGQRVTLRCSPRSGDLSVYWYQQSLDQGLQFLIQYYNGEERAKGNILERFSAQQFPDLHSELNLSSLELGDSALYFCASSVTGGRNGYTFGSGTRLTVV.

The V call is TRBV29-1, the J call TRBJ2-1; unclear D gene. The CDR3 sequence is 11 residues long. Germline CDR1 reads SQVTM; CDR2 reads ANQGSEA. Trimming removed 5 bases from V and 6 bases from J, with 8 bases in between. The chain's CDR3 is CSVFGGNEQFF. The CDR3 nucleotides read TGCAGCGTTTTTGGCGGCAATGAGCAGTTCTTC.

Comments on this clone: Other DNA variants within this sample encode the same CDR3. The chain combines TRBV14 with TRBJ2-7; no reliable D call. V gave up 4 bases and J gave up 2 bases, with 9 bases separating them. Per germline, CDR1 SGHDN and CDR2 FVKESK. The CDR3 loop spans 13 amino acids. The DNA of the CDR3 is TGTGCCAGCAGCCGAAGAGGCACCTACGAGCAGTACTTC. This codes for CASSRRGTYEQYF.

The CDR3 DNA reads as TGTGCCAGCAGTGGTAAAGGGTCGAAGTTCCGCGAGCAGTACTTC. Its protein product is CASSGKGSKFREQYF. The chain combines TRBV2 with TRBJ2-7; D is ambiguous. The V end was cut by 4 bases, the J end by 6 bases, with 19 bases between. This CDR3 contains 15 residues. CDR1 is SNHLY and CDR2 is FYNNEI in the germline V gene.

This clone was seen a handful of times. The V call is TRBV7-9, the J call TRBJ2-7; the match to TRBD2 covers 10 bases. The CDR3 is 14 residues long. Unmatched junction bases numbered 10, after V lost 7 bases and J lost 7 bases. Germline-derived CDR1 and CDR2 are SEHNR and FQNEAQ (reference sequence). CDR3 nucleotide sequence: TGTGCCAGCAAAAAGCTAGCGGGGGTGGAGGAGCAGTACTTC. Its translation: CASKKLAGVEEQYF. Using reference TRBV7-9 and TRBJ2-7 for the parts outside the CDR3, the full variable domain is DTGVSQNPRHKITKRGQNVTFRCDPISEHNRLYWYRQTLGQGPEFLTYFQNEAQLEKSRLLSDRFSAERPKGSFSTLEIQRTEQGDSAMYLCASKKLAGVEEQYFGPGTRLTVT.

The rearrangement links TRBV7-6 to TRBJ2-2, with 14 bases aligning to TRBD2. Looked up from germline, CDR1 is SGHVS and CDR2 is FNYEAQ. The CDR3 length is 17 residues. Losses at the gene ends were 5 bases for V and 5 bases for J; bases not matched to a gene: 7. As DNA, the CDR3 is TGTGCCAGCAGCCGCGGACTAGCGGGGGGTGCTACCGGGGAGCTGTTTTTT. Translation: CASSRGLAGGATGELFF.

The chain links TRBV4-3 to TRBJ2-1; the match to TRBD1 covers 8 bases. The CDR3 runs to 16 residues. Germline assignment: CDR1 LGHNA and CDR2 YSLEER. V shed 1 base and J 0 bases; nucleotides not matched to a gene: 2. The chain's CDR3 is CASSQATGGSYNEQFF. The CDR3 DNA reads TGCGCCAGCAGCCAAGCCACAGGGGGCTCCTACAATGAGCAGTTCTTC.

CDR3 loop: CAISEPRGWQFF. DNA for the CDR3: TGTGCCATCAGTGAGCCCAGGGGATGGCAGTTCTTC. The chain has TRBV10-3 and TRBJ2-1, with D maybe TRBD1 (6 bases). V was pared by 2 bases and J by 12 bases, with 11 bases between. There are 12 residues in the CDR3. The germline V gene encodes CDR1 ENHRY and CDR2 SYGVKD.

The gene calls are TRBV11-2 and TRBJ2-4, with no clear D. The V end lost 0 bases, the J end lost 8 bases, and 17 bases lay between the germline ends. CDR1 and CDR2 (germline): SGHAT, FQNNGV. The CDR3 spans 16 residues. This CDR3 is CASSLDLRMAADIQYF. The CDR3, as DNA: TGTGCCAGCAGCTTAGATCTCCGGATGGCGGCCGACATTCAGTACTTC.

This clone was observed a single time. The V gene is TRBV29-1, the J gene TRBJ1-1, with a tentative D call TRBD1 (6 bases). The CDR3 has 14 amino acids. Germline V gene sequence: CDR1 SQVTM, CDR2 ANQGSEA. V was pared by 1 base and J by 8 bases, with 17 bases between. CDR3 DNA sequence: TGCAGCGTTGAAGGCCCCCCGGGGGCCACCGAAGCTTTCTTT. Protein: CSVEGPPGATEAFF.

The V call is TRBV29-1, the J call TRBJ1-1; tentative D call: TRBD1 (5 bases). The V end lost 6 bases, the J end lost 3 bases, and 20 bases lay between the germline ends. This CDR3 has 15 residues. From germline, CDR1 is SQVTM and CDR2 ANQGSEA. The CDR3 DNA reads TGCAGCGTGTCTCAGGGAGGTTCCCGGGACACTGAAGCTTTCTTT. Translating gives CSVSQGGSRDTEAFF.

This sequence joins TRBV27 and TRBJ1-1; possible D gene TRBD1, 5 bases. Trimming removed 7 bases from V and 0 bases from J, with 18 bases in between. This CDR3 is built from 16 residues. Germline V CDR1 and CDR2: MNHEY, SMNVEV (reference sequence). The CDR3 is CASNSLRGFLNTEAFF. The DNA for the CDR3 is TGTGCCAGCAATAGCTTAAGGGGCTTCCTGAACACTGAAGCTTTCTTT.

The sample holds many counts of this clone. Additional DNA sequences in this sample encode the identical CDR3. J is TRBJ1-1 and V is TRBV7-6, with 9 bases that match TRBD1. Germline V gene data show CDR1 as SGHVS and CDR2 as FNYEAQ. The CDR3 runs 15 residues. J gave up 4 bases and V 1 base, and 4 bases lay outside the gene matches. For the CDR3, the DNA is TGTGCCAGCAGCTTAGAGGGACAGGGCGGCACTGAAGCTTTCTTT. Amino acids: CASSLEGQGGTEAFF.

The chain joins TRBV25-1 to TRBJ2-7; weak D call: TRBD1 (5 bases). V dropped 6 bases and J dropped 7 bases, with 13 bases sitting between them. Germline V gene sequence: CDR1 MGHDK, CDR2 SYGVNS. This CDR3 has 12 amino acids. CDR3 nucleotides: TGTGCCAGCAGCTCCAGGGCGCGGGAGCAGTACTTC. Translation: CASSSRAREQYF.

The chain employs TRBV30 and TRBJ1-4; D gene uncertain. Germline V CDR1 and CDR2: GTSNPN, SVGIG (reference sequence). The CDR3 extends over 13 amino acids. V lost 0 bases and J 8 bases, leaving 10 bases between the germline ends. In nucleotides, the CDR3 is TGTGCCTGGAGTGTAACCTACGGGGAAAAACTGTTTTTT. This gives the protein CAWSVTYGEKLFF. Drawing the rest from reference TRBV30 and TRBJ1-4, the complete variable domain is SQTIHQWPATLVQPVGSPLSLECTVEGTSNPNLYWYRQAAGRGLQLLFYSVGIGQISSEVPQNLSASRPQDRQFILSSKKLLLSDSGFYLCAWSVTYGEKLFFGSGTQLSVL.

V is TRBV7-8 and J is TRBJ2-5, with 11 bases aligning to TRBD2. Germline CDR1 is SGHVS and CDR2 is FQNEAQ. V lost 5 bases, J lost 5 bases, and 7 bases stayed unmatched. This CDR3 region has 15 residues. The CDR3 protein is CASSDLSGGAETQYF. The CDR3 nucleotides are TGTGCCAGCAGCGACCTTAGCGGGGGGGCTGAGACCCAGTACTTC.

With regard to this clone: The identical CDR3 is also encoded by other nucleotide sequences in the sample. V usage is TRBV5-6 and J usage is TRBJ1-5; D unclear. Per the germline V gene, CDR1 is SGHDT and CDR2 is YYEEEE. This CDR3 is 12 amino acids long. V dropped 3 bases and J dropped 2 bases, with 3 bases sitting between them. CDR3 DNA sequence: TGTGCCAGCAGCTCCGGCAATCAGCCCCAGCATTTT. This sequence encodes CASSSGNQPQHF.

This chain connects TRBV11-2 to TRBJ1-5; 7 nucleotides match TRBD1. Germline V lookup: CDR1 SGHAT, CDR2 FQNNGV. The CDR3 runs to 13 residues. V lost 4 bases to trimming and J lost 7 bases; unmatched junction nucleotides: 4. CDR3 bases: TGTGCCAGCAGCTCCGGGACAGTCCAGCCCCAGCATTTT. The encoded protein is CASSSGTVQPQHF. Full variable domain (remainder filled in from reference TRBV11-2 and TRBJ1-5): EAGVAQSPRYKIIEKRQSVAFWCNPISGHATLYWYQQILGQGPKLLIQFQNNGVVDDSQLPKDRFSAERLKGVDSTLKIQPAKLEDSAVYLCASSSGTVQPQHFGDGTRLSIL.